These T cell receptor beta chains were read from a single sample in a study of T cell changes during pregnancy in multiple sclerosis. Here immunoSEQ multiplex PCR was the method, and the copy in TCRdb shows in-frame clones only, minus some. The table has some 57,000 clones, roughly nine tenths seen once. The sequenced sample was CD4+ T cells from peripheral blood mononuclear cells, obtained in the first trimester of pregnancy. The receptors were sampled from a female donor with multiple sclerosis, enrolled in a pregnancy study. Each CDR3 is given with its conserved first and last residue. The D gene is left open where the match is weak.

TGTGCCAGCAGCACCCCGAGCACCGGGGAGCTGTTTTTT,CASSTPSTGELFF,TRBJ2-2,TRBV7-9,-
TGCGCCAGCAGCGTCGGACTGAGTACGGAAGCTTTCTTT,CASSVGLSTEAFF,TRBJ1-1,TRBV4-3,-
TGTGCCAGCAGACAGGATCCAGATACGCAGTATTTT,CASRQDPDTQYF,TRBJ2-3,TRBV6-1,-
TGCGCCAGCAGCCCGCAAGGGGGGGAGTCCTACGAGCAGTACTTC,CASSPQGGESYEQYF,TRBJ2-7,TRBV5-1,-
TGTGCCTGGAGTGGGCAGGGGGTACAGTACTTC,CAWSGQGVQYF,TRBJ2-7,TRBV30,TRBD1
TGCAGCGTTCGGGCTAACAGGGTTCCCGGGGAGCTGTTTTTT,CSVRANRVPGELFF,TRBJ2-2,TRBV29-1,-
TGTGCCTGGAGAACCAGCTCCTACAATGAGCAGTTCTTC,CAWRTSSYNEQFF,TRBJ2-1,TRBV30,-
TGTGCCATCAGCGTCGGGACTAGCCCGTCCGAGACCCAGTACTTC,CAISVGTSPSETQYF,TRBJ2-5,TRBV10-3,TRBD2
TGTGCCAGCTCACCAAGTACAGGGGGCCAGCCCCAGCATTTT,CASSPSTGGQPQHF,TRBJ1-5,TRBV18,TRBD1
TGTGCCAGCAGCGCGACGGGGGTATACAATGAGCAGTTCTTC,CASSATGVYNEQFF,TRBJ2-1,TRBV9,-
TGTGCCAGCAGTGAATTAGGGGTGACTAGCCCTTACAATGAGCAGTTCTTC,CASSELGVTSPYNEQFF,TRBJ2-1,TRBV25-1,TRBD2
TGTGCCAGCAGCCCCAGTGGACAGGGAGGGATCGGCGAGCAGTACTTC,CASSPSGQGGIGEQYF,TRBJ2-7,TRBV9,-
TGCGCCAGCAGGTATAGCGAGAGAAACGAGCAGTACTTC,CASRYSERNEQYF,TRBJ2-7,TRBV5-1,-
TGTGCCAGCAGCGTAGTAGCGGGGGGCCAAGAGACCCAGTACTTC,CASSVVAGGQETQYF,TRBJ2-5,TRBV9,TRBD2